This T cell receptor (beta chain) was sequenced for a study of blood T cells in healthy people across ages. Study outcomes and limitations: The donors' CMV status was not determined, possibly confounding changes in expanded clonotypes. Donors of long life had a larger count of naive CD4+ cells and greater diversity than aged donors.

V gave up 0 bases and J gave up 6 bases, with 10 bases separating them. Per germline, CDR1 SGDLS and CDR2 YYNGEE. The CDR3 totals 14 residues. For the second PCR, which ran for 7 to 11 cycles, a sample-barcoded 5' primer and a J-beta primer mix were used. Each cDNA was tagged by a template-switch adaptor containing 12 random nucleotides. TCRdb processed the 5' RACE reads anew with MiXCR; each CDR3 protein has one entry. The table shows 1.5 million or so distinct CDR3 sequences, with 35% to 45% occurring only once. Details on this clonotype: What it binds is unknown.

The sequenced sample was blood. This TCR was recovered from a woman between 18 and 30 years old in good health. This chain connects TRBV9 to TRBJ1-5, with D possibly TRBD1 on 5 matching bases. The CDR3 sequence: CASSVDQGSQPQHF. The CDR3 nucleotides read TGTGCCAGCAGCGTAGATCAGGGATCTCAGCCCCAGCATTTT.